The next 21 T cell receptor beta chains were all read from a single sample in a study of cytomegalovirus exposure and HLA in healthy donors. PCR used 60 Vbeta primers and 13 Jbeta primers. The assay was immunoSEQ multiplex PCR, and TCRdb's table has in-frame clones only and misses some. The sample contains 100,000 to 150,000 clones, approximately 75% of which appear only once. The specimen sequenced was PBMCs. The receptor source for this set is a woman between 50 and 59 years old in good health and CMV-seronegative.

V usage is TRBV2 and J usage is TRBJ1-3; TRBD1 might be the D (5 bases). CDR3 size: 13 residues. CDR1 is SNHLY and CDR2 is FYNNEI in the germline V gene. The V end was cut by 4 bases, the J end by 3 bases, with 7 bases between. The DNA for the CDR3 is TGTGCCAGCAGTGTAGACAGTGGAAACACCATATATTTT. This gives the protein CASSVDSGNTIYF.

The chain carries TRBV25-1 and TRBJ2-3; possibly TRBD1 for D (6 bases). Deletions cut 8 bases from V and 2 bases from J, with 11 bases between. Per the germline V gene, CDR1 is MGHDK and CDR2 is SYGVNS. The CDR3 length is 13 residues. CDR3 DNA sequence: TGTGCCAGCGAACAGGGATTCACAGATACGCAGTATTTT. Its protein product is CASEQGFTDTQYF.

This clone came up a few times. In DNA form, the CDR3 reads TGTGCCAGCAGTTTTAGCGGGAGTATCGACGAGCAGTACTTC. This translates into CASSFSGSIDEQYF. The chain links TRBV28 to TRBJ2-7, with 9 bases fitting TRBD2. The V gene end was trimmed by 3 bases and the J gene end by 5 bases; junction bases not matched to a gene: 5. CDR3 size: 14 residues. The germline gives CDR1 MDHEN, CDR2 SYDVKM.

This clone was seen a handful of times. V gene TRBV28 combines with J gene TRBJ2-3, with 7 bases aligning to TRBD1. The CDR3 length is 16 residues. Germline values: CDR1 MDHEN, CDR2 SYDVKM. V was pared by 5 bases and J by 0 bases, with 8 bases of the junction left unmatched. This CDR3 is CASSRSTGTSTDTQYF. CDR3 bases: TGTGCCAGCAGTAGATCGACAGGGACAAGCACAGATACGCAGTATTTT.

This clone came up a few times. This chain joins TRBV6-5 and TRBJ2-1, with TRBD1 identical over 11 bases. The ends lost 2 bases at V and 4 bases at J; junction bases unmatched: 1. There are 15 residues in the CDR3. Germline assignment: CDR1 MNHEY and CDR2 SVGAGI. CDR3 region: CASSYGTGGYNEQFF. In DNA, the CDR3 is TGTGCCAGCAGTTACGGGACAGGGGGATACAATGAGCAGTTCTTC.

This clone was observed a handful of times. The chain combines TRBV29-1 with TRBJ2-1, with 14 nucleotides matching TRBD2. Per germline, CDR1 SQVTM and CDR2 ANQGSEA. CDR3 length: 17 residues. V was pared by 6 bases and J by 9 bases, with 16 bases of the junction left unmatched. As DNA, the CDR3 is TGCAGCGTAGCCCTTCCCCCCGGGACTAGCGGGAGTAGTGAGCAGTTCTTC. It yields the protein CSVALPPGTSGSSEQFF.

CDR3 sequence reads: CASSYSHRGYEQYF. In nucleotides, the CDR3 is TGTGCCAGCAGTTACTCTCACAGGGGGTACGAGCAGTACTTC. This rearrangement joins TRBV6-5 to TRBJ2-7, with 8 bases aligning to TRBD1. The CDR3 sequence is 14 residues long. Germline CDR1 is MNHEY and CDR2 is SVGAGI. The V segment lost 0 bases and the J segment 4 bases; nucleotides outside the gene matches: 2.

This clone was detected once. This sequence joins TRBV7-3 and TRBJ2-7, with 10 positions matching TRBD2. There are 15 residues in the CDR3. Germline trimming cut 5 bases from V and 5 bases from J; bases unmatched to any gene: 9. Germline V gives CDR1 SGHTA, CDR2 FQGTGA. The CDR3 region has the DNA TGTGCCAGCAGCCAAGAAGCGGGAGGGTACCACGAGCAGTACTTC. Translation: CASSQEAGGYHEQYF. The entire variable domain, with the rest obtained from reference TRBV7-3 and TRBJ2-7, is as follows: GAGVSQTPSNKVTEKGKYVELRCDPISGHTALYWYRQSLGQGPEFLIYFQGTGAADDSGLPNDRFFAVRPEGSVSTLKIQRTERGDSAVYLCASSQEAGGYHEQYFGPGTRLTVT.

The gene calls are TRBV2 and TRBJ2-7, with 8 nucleotides matching TRBD1. Trimming removed 7 bases from V and 2 bases from J; junction bases left unmatched: 7. This CDR3 contains 14 residues. Germline V gives CDR1 SNHLY, CDR2 FYNNEI. CDR3 in amino acids: CASMGRGQTYEQYF. The CDR3 coding sequence is TGTGCCAGCATGGGCAGGGGGCAAACCTACGAGCAGTACTTC.

The chain couples TRBV10-3 to TRBJ1-1; D might be TRBD1 (6 bases). The length of the CDR3 is 14 residues. CDR1 and CDR2 (germline): ENHRY, SYGVKD. The V end lost 3 bases, the J end lost 6 bases, and 14 bases lay between the germline ends. CDR3 DNA: TGTGCCATCAGTGAAGGACAGTTAGGCCCTGAAGCTTTCTTT. It codes for CAISEGQLGPEAFF.

The chain couples TRBV15 to TRBJ2-7, with a tentative D call TRBD1 (7 bases). Germline V gene sequence: CDR1 LNHNV, CDR2 YYDKDF (reference sequence). The V end lost 0 bases, the J end lost 5 bases, and 17 bases lay between the germline ends. The CDR3 extends over 16 amino acids. The CDR3 is CATSRDYNDREDEQYF. CDR3 in DNA: TGTGCCACCAGCAGAGATTACAACGACAGGGAGGACGAGCAGTACTTC.

The V call is TRBV7-9, the J call TRBJ2-2; 11 nucleotides line up with TRBD1. CDR1 and CDR2 from the germline V gene are SEHNR and FQNEAQ (reference sequence). The CDR3 totals 16 residues. J lost 4 bases, V lost 1 base, and 2 bases had no gene match. CDR3 sequence: CASSLEGTGGTGELFF. The CDR3 DNA is TGTGCCAGCAGCTTAGAAGGGACAGGGGGCACCGGGGAGCTGTTTTTT.

As to this clone: The junction does not match germline at one end; this may be a read error. V and J are TRBV7-9 and TRBJ2-7, with 10 bases aligning to TRBD2. This CDR3 spans 16 amino acids. CDR1 and CDR2 (germline): SEHNR, FQNEAQ (reference sequence). The CDR3 sequence is CSSSLTGLAATYEQYF. The CDR3 coding sequence is TGTTCCAGCAGCTTAACAGGACTAGCGGCCACCTACGAGCAGTACTTC.

V is TRBV19 and J is TRBJ1-2; the match to TRBD1 covers 7 bases. Trimming at V came to 10 bases and at J to 8 bases, leaving 10 bases not matched to a gene. The CDR3 totals 12 residues. Germline V gene data show CDR1 as LNHDA and CDR2 as SQIVND (reference sequence). CDR3 sequence: CATGQVVGGYTF. The CDR3 DNA is TGTGCCACCGGACAGGTAGTCGGGGGCTACACCTTC.

This clone was counted a single time. The chain combines TRBV6-6 with TRBJ1-2; TRBD1 is a possible D gene (6 bases). The CDR3 is 15 amino acids. Trimming cost V 4 bases and J 5 bases, with 17 bases left between them. Germline-derived CDR1 and CDR2 are MNHNY and SVGAGI (reference sequence). The CDR3 DNA reads TGTGCCAGCAGTTCCCCGACAGGCCCATTTTATGGCTACACCTTC. Its translation is CASSSPTGPFYGYTF.

J is TRBJ2-7 and V is TRBV30; no reliable D call. Germline CDR1 reads GTSNPN; CDR2 reads SVGIG (reference sequence). Trimming took 2 bases from V and 1 from J, leaving 6 bases between them. This CDR3 is 12 amino acids long. CDR3 nucleotide sequence: TGTGCCTGGAGTTCTGTTTCCTACGAGCAGTACTTC. Amino acid sequence: CAWSSVSYEQYF.

J is TRBJ1-2 and V is TRBV18, with D possibly being TRBD1 (5 bases). The CDR3 length is 12 residues. Trimming took off 2 bases at V and 4 bases at J, with 5 bases between the two ends. The germline gives CDR1 KGHSH, CDR2 LQKENI. CDR3 coding DNA: TGTGCCAGCTCACCAGACAGCTATGGCTACACCTTC. Its protein product is CASSPDSYGYTF.

This clone was counted a few times. The chain carries TRBV28 and TRBJ1-5; TRBD1 agrees at 8 bases. V shed 6 bases and J 0 bases; nucleotides not matched to a gene: 4. Germline V lookup: CDR1 MDHEN, CDR2 SYDVKM. The CDR3 covers 15 residues. The CDR3 loop reads CASRLTGDSNQPQHF. The CDR3 DNA follows: TGTGCCAGCAGATTGACAGGGGATAGCAATCAGCCCCAGCATTTT. Variable domain in full (rest from reference TRBV28 and TRBJ1-5): DVKVTQSSRYLVKRTGEKVFLECVQDMDHENMFWYRQDPGLGLRLIYFSYDVKMKEKGDIPEGYSVSREKKERFSLILESASTNQTSMYLCASRLTGDSNQPQHFGDGTRLSIL.

The chain recombines TRBV7-2 with TRBJ2-7; D is unresolved. The germline gives CDR1 SGHTA, CDR2 FQGNSA. There are 17 residues in the CDR3. Trimming cost V 4 bases and J 2 bases, with 21 bases left between them. CDR3 amino acids: CASSSELIQAFTYEQYF. CDR3 sequence (DNA): TGTGCCAGCAGCTCCGAATTAATCCAGGCTTTCACCTACGAGCAGTACTTC.

This clone was found once. This sequence joins TRBV19 and TRBJ2-5; 11 bases agree with TRBD1. With V trimmed by 4 bases and J by 9 bases, 7 bases remained unmatched. Per germline, CDR1 LNHDA and CDR2 SQIVND (reference sequence). The CDR3 has 14 amino acids. The CDR3 region has the DNA TGTGCCAGTAGTACGCCGGGACAGGGGGATGCCCAGTACTTC. The encoded protein is CASSTPGQGDAQYF.

The genes are TRBV4-3 and TRBJ1-2, with 11 bases lining up with TRBD1. CDR3 size: 15 residues. V trimming: 0 bases; J trimming: 7 bases; junction bases outside the gene matches: 4. Per the germline V gene, CDR1 is LGHNA and CDR2 is YSLEER. CDR3 region: CASSQDRTGGTGYTF. The CDR3 DNA sequence: TGCGCCAGCAGCCAAGATCGGACAGGGGGCACTGGCTACACCTTC.